These 32 T cell receptor beta chains came from one sample sequenced in a study of T-cell reconstitution after alpha-beta-depleted transplantation in children. It was with unique molecular identifiers that the TCRbeta library was prepared. Each CDR3 protein is one row after TCRdb ran MiXCR on the PCR reads. The sample lists 250,000 to 300,000 distinct CDR3 sequences, more than 9% occurring once. Here the sequenced sample was PBMCs from the stem cell graft donor, taken from the stem cell graft. These receptors were obtained from a human donor who donated a stem cell graft to a child with SCID.

This chain uses TRBV5-1 with TRBJ1-1; D remains ambiguous. The CDR3 consists of 13 residues. Trimming took off 0 bases at V and 4 bases at J, with 7 bases between the two ends. CDR1 and CDR2 from the germline V gene are SGHRS and YFSETQ. The CDR3 region is CASSLGEITEAFF. Written as DNA, the CDR3 is TGCGCCAGCAGCTTGGGGGAGATCACTGAAGCTTTCTTT.

V usage is TRBV7-9 and J usage is TRBJ2-1; a weak D match, TRBD1 (6 bases). V was trimmed by 0 bases and J by 5 bases, leaving 8 bases between them. Germline V gives CDR1 SEHNR, CDR2 FQNEAQ (reference sequence). The CDR3 length is 14 residues. The CDR3 DNA sequence: TGTGCCAGCAGCTTAGCGGGGACACACAATGAGCAGTTCTTC. This encodes CASSLAGTHNEQFF.

V and J are TRBV5-1 and TRBJ2-6; perhaps TRBD1 as D (6 bases). Per the germline V gene, CDR1 is SGHRS and CDR2 is YFSETQ. CDR3 length: 17 amino acids. V gave up 7 bases and J gave up 0 bases, with 17 bases separating them. CDR3 bases: TGCGCCAGCGTAAAGACAGGTGACCGCTCTGGGGCCAACGTCCTGACTTTC. Its translation: CASVKTGDRSGANVLTF.

This clonotype was seen more than once but under ten times. This sequence joins TRBV20-1 and TRBJ1-1, with D maybe TRBD1 (6 bases). There are 13 residues in the CDR3. V shed 4 bases and J shed 0 bases, with 9 bases lying between them. In germline, CDR1 is DFQATT, CDR2 SNEGSKA (reference sequence). For the CDR3, the DNA is TGCAGTGCTAAGGGGACACTGAACACTGAAGCTTTCTTT. This translates into CSAKGTLNTEAFF.

This clonotype appeared a few times. V and J are TRBV12-3 or TRBV12-4 and TRBJ1-1; no firm D call. This CDR3 spans 12 amino acids. V dropped 5 bases and J dropped 5 bases, with 9 bases sitting between them. This CDR3 is CASSRQSTEAFF. In DNA form, the CDR3 reads TGTGCCAGCAGTCGACAAAGTACTGAAGCTTTCTTT.

This clonotype was detected only a few times. J is TRBJ2-5 and V is TRBV7-9; TRBD2 is a possible D gene (6 bases). Germline V gene data show CDR1 as SEHNR and CDR2 as FQNEAQ (reference sequence). The CDR3 sequence is 13 residues long. V was shortened by 9 bases and J by 3 bases, with 14 bases between the two germline ends. The DNA for the CDR3 is TGTGCCAGTATTGGTGGAGGGAAAGAGACCCAGTACTTC. Translation gives CASIGGGKETQYF.

This CDR3 reads CSARDGGGISKSTQYF. CDR3 nucleotide sequence: TGCAGTGCTAGAGATGGAGGGGGCATCTCCAAATCGACCCAGTACTTC. The chain has TRBV20-1 and TRBJ2-5; tentatively, D is TRBD1 (7 bases). The CDR3 loop spans 16 amino acids. CDR1 and CDR2 (germline): DFQATT, SNEGSKA (reference sequence). Between the trimmed V and J ends, which lost 0 bases and 7 bases, there was a span of 21 bases.

This clonotype was recorded a few times. This chain links TRBV5-1 with TRBJ2-7; D unclear. Germline V gene data show CDR1 as SGHRS and CDR2 as YFSETQ. The V end was cut by 4 bases, the J end by 6 bases, with 20 bases between. The CDR3 contains 15 residues. CDR3 protein: CASSPRPFNDGEQYF. The CDR3 DNA sequence: TGCGCCAGCAGCCCCCGACCATTCAACGACGGCGAGCAGTACTTC.

This chain uses TRBV7-6 with TRBJ2-1; no definite D call. The DNA end favors TRBJ2-5, so the J call may be wrong. From germline, CDR1 is SGHVS and CDR2 FNYEAQ. The CDR3 has 15 residues. The CDR3 DNA reads as TGTGCCAGCAGCTTAGGGACCCAATACCAAGAGACCCAGTACTTC. This encodes CASSLGTQYQETQYF.

A few counts support this clonotype. This chain uses TRBV11-2 with TRBJ2-2; D is ambiguous. CDR1 and CDR2 from the germline V gene are SGHAT and FQNNGV. The V and J ends lost 5 bases and 5 bases respectively, with 9 bases between them. The CDR3 length is 13 residues. As DNA, the CDR3 is TGTGCCAGCAGCGGTCGAATGACCGGGGAGCTGTTTTTT. This translates into CASSGRMTGELFF.

This clonotype was counted only a few times. V is TRBV18 and J is TRBJ1-5; tentatively, D is TRBD1 (5 bases). The germline CDR1 and CDR2 sequences are KGHSH and LQKENI. Deletions cut 6 bases from V and 7 bases from J, with 16 bases between. The CDR3 spans 14 residues. DNA of the CDR3: TGTGCCAGCTCGCCATCGGGGGGATTCCAGCCCCAGCATTTT. Protein sequence: CASSPSGGFQPQHF.

The chain combines TRBV4-1 with TRBJ2-7, with D possibly matching TRBD1 (6 bases). CDR1 MGHRA and CDR2 YSYEKL come from the germline V gene. Trimming took 0 bases from V and 0 from J, leaving 15 bases between them. The CDR3 extends over 17 amino acids. Here the CDR3 DNA reads TGCGCCAGCAGCCAAGATCGGTTTGGACAGTTCTCCTACGAGCAGTACTTC. Encoded protein: CASSQDRFGQFSYEQYF.

This clonotype was recorded many times. The V and J genes are TRBV10-3 and TRBJ2-3, with 7 bases lining up with TRBD1. J was trimmed by 4 bases and V by 4 bases; bases with no gene match: 14. Germline V gene sequence: CDR1 ENHRY, CDR2 SYGVKD. The CDR3 runs to 17 residues. CDR3 amino acids: CAISGSADRASADTQYF. CDR3 in DNA: TGTGCCATCAGTGGAAGTGCCGACAGGGCATCGGCAGATACGCAGTATTTT.

This clonotype was observed a few times. The rearrangement uses TRBV27 and TRBJ2-7; TRBD1 matches 8 bases. Germline V gene data show CDR1 as MNHEY and CDR2 as SMNVEV (reference sequence). The CDR3 has 15 residues. V shed 5 bases, J shed 4 bases, and the junction held 10 bases outside the gene matches. Here the CDR3 reads CASSIQQGALYEQYF. DNA of the CDR3: TGTGCCAGCAGTATACAGCAGGGGGCGCTTTACGAGCAGTACTTC.

The genes are TRBV5-1 and TRBJ1-1; the D gene is possibly TRBD1 (5 bases). The V end lost 0 bases, the J end lost 0 bases, and 9 bases lay between the germline ends. The CDR3 is made up of 15 amino acids. Looked up from germline, CDR1 is SGHRS and CDR2 is YFSETQ. CDR3 protein: CASSLEGSMNTEAFF. CDR3 nucleotide sequence: TGCGCCAGCAGCTTGGAGGGGTCTATGAACACTGAAGCTTTCTTT.

The chain has TRBV2 and TRBJ1-3; D call uncertain. The CDR3 runs to 14 residues. V lost 7 bases and J 1 base, leaving 11 bases between the germline ends. Germline CDR1 reads SNHLY; CDR2 reads FYNNEI. The CDR3 protein is CASTPEGSGNTIYF. The CDR3 DNA is TGTGCCAGCACCCCTGAGGGATCTGGAAACACCATATATTTT.

This clonotype has a count of ten or more. This rearrangement joins TRBV12-3 or TRBV12-4 to TRBJ2-7, with 7 bases matching TRBD1. The J segment lost 2 bases and the V segment lost 2 bases, leaving 3 bases of the junction unmatched. There are 14 residues in the CDR3. CDR3 bases: TGTGCCAGCAGTTTATATCAGGGGGCCTACGAGCAGTACTTC. It is translated as CASSLYQGAYEQYF.

The J gene is TRBJ2-5, the V gene TRBV12-3 or TRBV12-4; either TRBD1 or TRBD2 may fit D (5 bases each). CDR3 length: 15 amino acids. Deletions cut 5 bases from V and 2 bases from J, with 15 bases between. This CDR3 is CASSPPGRPQETQYF. The CDR3 DNA reads as TGTGCCAGCAGTCCACCGGGACGGCCACAAGAGACCCAGTACTTC.

The rearrangement links TRBV5-1 to TRBJ2-7; 8 positions match TRBD1. CDR1 and CDR2 from the germline V gene are SGHRS and YFSETQ. The CDR3 has 15 residues. With V trimmed by 4 bases and J by 2 bases, 8 bases remained unmatched. The CDR3 DNA is TGCGCCAGCAGCGCCCGGACAGGGTCGGCCTACGAGCAGTACTTC. It is translated as CASSARTGSAYEQYF.

J is TRBJ2-7 and V is TRBV20-1; 10 bases match TRBD2. V gave up 5 bases and J gave up 0 bases; unmatched junction bases: 7. CDR1 is DFQATT, CDR2 SNEGSKA, per germline (reference sequence). This CDR3 has 15 residues. CDR3 loop: CSAWTSGVSSYEQYF. The CDR3 DNA reads as TGCAGTGCTTGGACTAGCGGCGTCAGCTCCTACGAGCAGTACTTC.

This clonotype was seen only once. V is TRBV5-1 and J is TRBJ2-5; tentative D call: TRBD2 (5 bases). Germline lookup yields CDR1 SGHRS and CDR2 YFSETQ. The CDR3 runs 16 residues. Trimming took 3 bases from V and 5 from J, leaving 20 bases between them. The CDR3 DNA follows: TGCGCCAGCAGCTCAGCTTCGGGGATTTTCGGGGAGACCCAGTACTTC. The encoded protein is CASSSASGIFGETQYF.

The CDR3 protein is CASSLKVTGTVDEQYF. The CDR3, as DNA: TGTGCCAGCAGCTTAAAGGTGACAGGGACCGTGGACGAGCAGTACTTC. The chain recombines TRBV7-9 with TRBJ2-7; 7 positions agree with TRBD1. V shed 2 bases, J shed 5 bases, and the junction held 12 bases outside the gene matches. The CDR3 consists of 16 residues. From germline, CDR1 is SEHNR and CDR2 FQNEAQ (reference sequence).

The V and J genes are TRBV9 and TRBJ1-2; possible D gene TRBD1, 6 bases. Germline V CDR1 and CDR2: SGDLS, YYNGEE. The CDR3 sequence is 16 residues long. V lost 3 bases and J lost 5, with 20 bases in between. The CDR3 sequence: CASSGGTPLLGYGYTF. CDR3 in DNA: TGTGCCAGCAGCGGGGGGACACCGCTTCTCGGGTATGGCTACACCTTC.

The J gene is TRBJ2-5, the V gene TRBV10-3; 7 bases match TRBD2. The J segment lost 2 bases and the V segment lost 11 bases, leaving 11 bases of the junction unmatched. The CDR3 runs to 14 residues. CDR1 ENHRY and CDR2 SYGVKD come from the germline V gene. The CDR3 loop reads CAGSGGTNQETQYF. CDR3 nucleotide sequence: TGTGCCGGATCCGGGGGGACTAATCAAGAGACCCAGTACTTC.

In its sample, this clonotype was seen many times. V and J are TRBV5-1 and TRBJ2-5; D possibly corresponds to TRBD1 (6 bases). Germline V gives CDR1 SGHRS, CDR2 YFSETQ. Deletions cut 0 bases from V and 7 bases from J, with 10 bases between. The CDR3 runs to 13 residues. CDR3 residues: CASSLGQAATQYF. In DNA form, the CDR3 reads TGCGCCAGCAGCTTGGGACAGGCGGCGACCCAGTACTTC.

Only a few counts were recorded for this clonotype. The chain has TRBV4-1 and TRBJ2-7, with no clear D. V lost 1 base to trimming and J lost 2 bases, with 12 bases between them. Germline V gives CDR1 MGHRA, CDR2 YSYEKL. The CDR3 runs 15 residues. CDR3: CASSQGPHGAYEQYF. CDR3 coding DNA: TGCGCCAGCAGCCAAGGCCCCCATGGAGCCTACGAGCAGTACTTC.

This clonotype came up a few times. The CDR3 DNA follows: TGTGCCAGCAGCTACCAATCGGCCCAGTACTTC. Translating it yields CASSYQSAQYF. J is TRBJ2-5 and V is TRBV12-3 or TRBV12-4; D unclear. Trimming pared 6 bases from V and 9 bases from J, leaving 11 bases between. CDR3 length equals 11 residues.

Ten or more counts support this clonotype. This rearrangement joins TRBV4-2 to TRBJ1-5; no clear D gene. The CDR3 is 15 amino acids. The V end lost 6 bases, the J end lost 1 base, and 13 bases lay between the germline ends. Germline CDR1 LGHNA, CDR2 YNFKEQ. CDR3 in amino acids: CASRPEGVSNQPQHF. The DNA for the CDR3 is TGTGCCAGCAGGCCGGAAGGAGTGAGCAATCAGCCCCAGCATTTT.

This chain uses TRBV5-1 with TRBJ2-2, with 13 positions matching TRBD2. Germline V gene lookup returns CDR1 SGHRS and CDR2 YFSETQ. V dropped 0 bases and J dropped 0; count of bases not matched to a gene: 2. This CDR3 is built from 18 residues. This CDR3 is CASSLGLAGGPNTGELFF. CDR3 DNA sequence: TGCGCCAGCAGCTTGGGACTAGCGGGGGGCCCGAACACCGGGGAGCTGTTTTTT.

CDR3 nucleotide sequence: TGCGCCAGCAGCCAATTTAAATCTGGGGCCAACGTCCTGACTTTC. As protein: CASSQFKSGANVLTF. This rearrangement joins TRBV4-1 to TRBJ2-6; D is ambiguous. Per the germline V gene, CDR1 is MGHRA and CDR2 is YSYEKL. The CDR3 is 15 residues long. With 2 bases removed from V and 1 base from J, the gap between germline ends came to 6 bases.

CDR3 loop: CAISGLGTLRPPYEQYF. CDR3 nucleotides: TGTGCCATCAGTGGCCTCGGGACGCTACGACCTCCCTACGAGCAGTACTTC. The chain couples TRBV10-3 to TRBJ2-7, with D possibly being TRBD1 or TRBD2 (5 bases each). Trimming removed 4 bases at V and 2 bases at J, with 21 bases between. The CDR3 consists of 17 residues. Per germline, CDR1 ENHRY and CDR2 SYGVKD.

This clonotype was counted at least ten times. The chain couples TRBV7-9 to TRBJ2-7; D not certain. Germline CDR1 is SEHNR and CDR2 is FQNEAQ (reference sequence). This CDR3 has 12 amino acids. V gave up 5 bases and J gave up 3 bases, with 8 bases separating them. In DNA, the CDR3 is TGTGCCAGCAGCCCCAGTTACTACGAGCAGTACTTC. It codes for CASSPSYYEQYF.